This TCR beta chain was identified in a study of blood T cell repertoires in COVID-19. Study as a whole: COVID-19 samples collected from the United States, Italy and Spain covered acute and convalescent phases.

Here immunoSEQ multiplex PCR was the method, and the copy in TCRdb shows in-frame clones only, minus some. The sample consists of about 180,000 clones, 86% of them appearing once. The V and J ends lost 4 bases and 3 bases, in that order; junction bases with no gene match: 9. Germline V gene data show CDR1 as SEHNR and CDR2 as FQNEAQ (reference sequence). This CDR3 has 15 residues. Recruitment covered over 20 US areas and drew participants whose ages spanned 18 to 89 years. Recovered participants had two consecutive negative NP/OP PCR tests, healthcare professional clearance, or symptom resolution. This TCR came from a woman in her thirties who had recovered from COVID-19. The rearrangement uses TRBV7-9 and TRBJ2-7, with 7 positions matching TRBD2. Sequenced input: PBMCs or T cells enriched from blood (not recorded which). CDR3 region: CASSSVGGRGYEQYF. CDR3 nucleotide sequence: TGTGCCAGCAGCTCCGTTGGGGGGAGGGGCTACGAGCAGTACTTC.